What follows are 18 T cell receptor beta chains derived from one specimen sequenced in a study of blood T cell repertoires in COVID-19. Clones were sequenced by immunoSEQ multiplex PCR, and TCRdb holds only the in-frame ones, with some missing. The sample lists about 180,000 clones; approximately 80% were seen once. The sample taken for sequencing was peripheral blood. The receptor source for this set is a woman aged 40 to 55 with COVID-19, enrolled during active disease.

Only one count was recorded for this clone. CDR3 DNA: TGTGCCAGCAGCTTGGGGGGCGGCGGCTTCTATGGCTACACCTTC. It yields the protein CASSLGGGGFYGYTF. The chain joins TRBV5-6 to TRBJ1-2, with D possibly TRBD1 on 5 matching bases. V was cut by 0 bases and J by 4 bases, with 13 bases left in between. The germline V gene encodes CDR1 SGHDT and CDR2 YYEEEE. This CDR3 spans 15 amino acids.

The chain joins TRBV5-1 to TRBJ2-5, with a weak D call TRBD2 (5 bases). This CDR3 has 14 amino acids. CDR1 and CDR2 from the germline V gene are SGHRS and YFSETQ. Trimming took 0 bases from V and 3 from J, leaving 9 bases between them. The CDR3 region is CASSLAEGEETQYF. CDR3 coding DNA: TGCGCCAGCAGCTTGGCCGAGGGCGAAGAGACCCAGTACTTC. Looking up the rest from reference TRBV5-1 and TRBJ2-5 gives the full variable domain: KAGVTQTPRYLIKTRGQQVTLSCSPISGHRSVSWYQQTPGQGLQFLFEYFSETQRNKGNFPGRFSGRQFSNSRSEMNVSTLELGDSALYLCASSLAEGEETQYFGPGTRLLVL.

The gene calls are TRBV19 and TRBJ2-5; 7 bases map to TRBD2. Germline V gene sequence: CDR1 LNHDA, CDR2 SQIVND (reference sequence). V dropped 6 bases and J dropped 4; count of bases not matched to a gene: 11. CDR3 size: 15 residues. The CDR3 reads CASSPLGGGSETQYF. The CDR3 DNA is TGTGCCAGTAGCCCCCTGGGGGGGGGATCAGAGACCCAGTACTTC.

CDR3 coding DNA: TGTGCCAGTAGTTCCTACCGTGAGGGCCTGAATGAAAAACTGTTTTTT. Translated, it gives CASSSYREGLNEKLFF. The genes are TRBV19 and TRBJ1-4, with D unclear. CDR3 size: 16 residues. The germline V gene has CDR1 LNHDA and CDR2 SQIVND (reference sequence). V was trimmed by 5 bases and J by 5 bases, leaving 18 bases between them.

The CDR3 sequence: CASSSGPRLAGGMAEETQYF. The CDR3 DNA sequence: TGTGCCAGCAGCTCAGGCCCGAGACTAGCGGGAGGGATGGCAGAAGAGACCCAGTACTTC. V is TRBV7-6 and J is TRBJ2-5, with 14 nucleotides matching TRBD2. Germline V gives CDR1 SGHVS, CDR2 FNYEAQ. CDR3 length: 20 amino acids. V trimming: 4 bases; J trimming: 3 bases; junction bases outside the gene matches: 16.

This clone was seen a handful of times. The rearrangement uses TRBV19 and TRBJ1-2, with D perhaps matching TRBD1 (5 bases). The CDR3 is made up of 15 amino acids. Germline CDR1 LNHDA, CDR2 SQIVND (reference sequence). Between the trimmed V and J ends, which lost 3 bases and 5 bases, there was a span of 16 bases. This CDR3 is CASSIKAREGYGYTF. The DNA for the CDR3 is TGTGCCAGTAGTATCAAGGCCAGGGAGGGATATGGCTACACCTTC.

The rearrangement uses TRBV9 and TRBJ2-7; 7 nucleotides agree with TRBD1. Germline loops: CDR1 SGDLS, CDR2 YYNGEE. V was clipped by 1 base and J by 6 bases; unmatched bases: 4. CDR3 size: 13 residues. The CDR3, as DNA: TGTGCCAGCAGCGTACAGGGGGTGGGCGAGCAGTACTTC. It specifies CASSVQGVGEQYF.

The CDR3 loop is CASSPGQSDTQYF. The CDR3 DNA reads as TGTGCCAGCTCTCCCGGACAGTCAGATACGCAGTATTTT. The rearrangement uses TRBV18 and TRBJ2-3; weak D call: TRBD1 (6 bases). Trimming stripped 6 bases from V and 4 bases from J, with 11 bases between. Germline values: CDR1 KGHSH, CDR2 LQKENI. The length of the CDR3 is 13 residues.

The chain uses TRBV5-1 and TRBJ1-1; a weak D match, TRBD1 (5 bases). Germline CDR1 and CDR2: SGHRS and YFSETQ. Trimming removed 7 bases from V and 1 base from J, with 11 bases in between. The CDR3 spans 13 residues. The CDR3 reads CASRVGGNTEAFF. CDR3 DNA: TGCGCCAGCCGGGTGGGGGGGAACACTGAAGCTTTCTTT.

A remark on this clone: A junction boundary mismatches the germline segment, possibly from a read error. The chain combines TRBV19 with TRBJ1-5; a weak D match, TRBD1 (6 bases). This CDR3 is built from 18 residues. Germline V gives CDR1 LNHDA, CDR2 SQIVND (reference sequence). CDR3 DNA sequence: TGTGCCAGTAGTATAGACCAAGAGGGGGGGAAGGGCAAACAGCCCCAGCATTTT. Its protein product is CASSIDQEGGKGKQPQHF.

The chain uses TRBV27 and TRBJ2-7, with D possibly being TRBD2 (6 bases). Deletions cut 7 bases from V and 3 bases from J, with 13 bases between. The germline V gene has CDR1 MNHEY and CDR2 SMNVEV (reference sequence). The CDR3 is 13 residues long. CDR3 loop: CASMVGGGYEQYF. The CDR3 coding sequence is TGTGCCAGCATGGTTGGGGGAGGCTACGAGCAGTACTTC.

This clone was counted only a few times. The chain employs TRBV6-5 and TRBJ2-7; weak D call: TRBD1 (6 bases). Trimming stripped 5 bases from V and 0 bases from J, with 11 bases between. Germline V gene sequence: CDR1 MNHEY, CDR2 SVGAGI. This CDR3 is built from 14 residues. The CDR3 coding sequence is TGTGCCAGCAGTCGGACAGCGAGCTCCTACGAGCAGTACTTC. It specifies CASSRTASSYEQYF.

The chain joins TRBV6-5 to TRBJ2-7, with a possible D match to TRBD2 (7 bases). Germline CDR1 and CDR2: MNHEY and SVGAGI. V was trimmed by 4 bases and J by 2 bases, leaving 15 bases between them. The CDR3 length is 15 residues. CDR3 DNA sequence: TGTGCCAGCAGTTCGCTACGGGGGGCAACCTACGAGCAGTACTTC. Translation gives CASSSLRGATYEQYF.

V usage is TRBV27 and J usage is TRBJ1-4, with D uncertain. V lost 3 bases and J 5 bases, leaving 16 bases between the germline ends. Germline V gives CDR1 MNHEY, CDR2 SMNVEV (reference sequence). CDR3 length equals 16 residues. CDR3 sequence: CASSFPATGKNEKLFF. CDR3 sequence (DNA): TGTGCCAGCAGTTTCCCGGCGACGGGAAAAAATGAAAAACTGTTTTTT.

This chain links TRBV12-2 with TRBJ1-3; TRBD1, the D gene given by the table, was not confirmed from the DNA. TRBV12-2 constitutes a pseudogene. The CDR3 consists of 17 residues. CDR3 sequence (DNA): TGTGCAAGTCGCTTAGGTCAGGGCGTGAACGGGGGAAACACCATATATTTT. Its translation is CASRLGQGVNGGNTIYF.

The table lists this clone with a few counts. The CDR3 coding sequence is TGTGCCAGTAGTCCCCGACAGGGCTTGGCAGCTTTCTTT. It translates to CASSPRQGLAAFF. The chain links TRBV19 to TRBJ1-1; 7 positions match TRBD1. J was trimmed by 10 bases and V by 5 bases; bases with no gene match: 10. In germline, CDR1 is LNHDA, CDR2 SQIVND (reference sequence). There are 13 residues in the CDR3.

This clone appeared once. The chain is built from TRBV7-2 and TRBJ2-7, with D unresolved. V lost 4 bases to trimming and J lost 7 bases, with 14 bases between them. Germline CDR1 and CDR2: SGHTA and FQGNSA. CDR3 length: 13 residues. The DNA of the CDR3 is TGTGCCAGCAGCTCCCAAGGCCTAGGAGAGCAGTACTTC. Translation: CASSSQGLGEQYF.

The rearrangement links TRBV9 to TRBJ1-6, with TRBD1 as a possible D gene (5 bases). Germline V gene lookup returns CDR1 SGDLS and CDR2 YYNGEE. The CDR3 contains 13 residues. The V end lost 0 bases, the J end lost 14 bases, and 12 bases lay between the germline ends. The CDR3 region has the DNA TGTGCCAGCAGCGTAGATGTCTCCAGGGCCCTCCACTTT. Protein sequence: CASSVDVSRALHF.